Described below is a single T cell receptor (beta chain) sequence and its context. Its antigen is undetermined. These data come from a study of radiotherapy plus CTLA-4 blockade in lung cancer. Looking at the study overall: Of all patients, around 19% responded objectively and roughly 31% showed disease control. Whole-study results and caveats: Blood TCR clones of tumor origin expanded after radiotherapy plus ipilimumab.

Chemo-refractory metastatic non-small-cell lung cancer patients underwent focal radiation alongside CTLA-4 blockade with ipilimumab. Trimming cost V 1 base and J 7 bases, with 12 bases left between them. This CDR3 is 14 amino acids long. Per the germline V gene, CDR1 is SGHRS and CDR2 is YFSETQ. Libraries were prepared by immunoSEQ multiplex PCR; TCRdb keeps only in-frame clonotypes and omits some of them. There are about 120,000 clones in the sample; approximately 90% occur only once, and about 7% lies in the top ten. The chain has TRBV5-1 and TRBJ2-1; D tentatively fits TRBD1 or TRBD2 (5 bases each). The specimen was peripheral blood, collected from a patient treated with radiotherapy plus ipilimumab. This receptor was identified in a human donor with non-small cell lung cancer that progressed on radiotherapy plus ipilimumab. In DNA, the CDR3 is TGCGCCAGCAGCTTGACGGGGACGGGGAATGAGCAGTTCTTC. It yields the protein CASSLTGTGNEQFF.